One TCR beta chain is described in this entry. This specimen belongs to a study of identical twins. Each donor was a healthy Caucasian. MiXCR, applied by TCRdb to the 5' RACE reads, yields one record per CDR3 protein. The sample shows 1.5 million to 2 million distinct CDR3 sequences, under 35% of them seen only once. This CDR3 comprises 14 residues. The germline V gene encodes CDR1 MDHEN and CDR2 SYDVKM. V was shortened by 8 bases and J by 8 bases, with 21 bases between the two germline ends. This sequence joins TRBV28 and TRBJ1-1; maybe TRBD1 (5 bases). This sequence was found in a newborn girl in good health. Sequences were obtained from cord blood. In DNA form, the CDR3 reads TGTGCCAGCGGGGCTTATCAGTCGAGTTTAGAAGCTTTCTTT. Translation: CASGAYQSSLEAFF.